These T cell receptor beta chains were read from a single sample in a study of blood T cell repertoires in COVID-19. TCRdb's table, derived via immunoSEQ multiplex PCR, lists solely in-frame clones and lacks some. The repertoire has approximately 260,000 clones, more than 80% of them found once; the top ten carry 3.5% to 4.5%. The sample comprised peripheral blood. The receptors here all came from a woman aged 40 to 55 with acute or convalescent COVID-19. Both conserved end residues are part of each CDR3. A D gene is named only where the DNA matches it firmly. Where a row states a size, it is once, few, many or the class of an expanded clone; other rows omit it.

. | TRBJ1-5 | TRBV6-5 | . | TGTGCCACCATAGGGGAAGGGGACCAGCATTTT | CATIGEGDQHF
. | TRBJ1-2 | TRBV5-5 | . | TGTGCCAGCAGCCCCGGGACAAACGCTAACTATGGCTACACCTTC | CASSPGTNANYGYTF
few | TRBJ1-1 | TRBV10-3 | . | TGTGCCATCAGTGAGTCGACAGTGGGTATGCAGGCTTTCTTT | CAISESTVGMQAFF
. | TRBJ2-5 | TRBV5-5 | . | TGTGCCAGCAGCCGTGGGGGGGCGGAGGAGACCCAGTACTTC | CASSRGGAEETQYF
. | TRBJ1-5 | TRBV6-6 | . | TGTGCCAGCAGTTACTCGGAGGGTCAGCCCCAGCATTTT | CASSYSEGQPQHF
. | TRBJ1-2 | TRBV18 | TRBD1 | TGTGCCAGCTCACCAGCCGCGGGACAGGTGACTAACTATGGCTACACCTTC | CASSPAAGQVTNYGYTF
. | TRBJ1-1 | TRBV19 | . | TGTGCCAGTAGTATCGGGACTTGGACTGAAGCTTTCTTT | CASSIGTWTEAFF
. | TRBJ2-1 | TRBV5-1 | TRBD1 | TGCGCCAGCAGCCCTAGACAGGGGGGGGATGAGCAGTTCTTC | CASSPRQGGDEQFF
. | TRBJ1-5 | TRBV29-1 | . | TGCAGCGTTTCGATCAGGGGTCCGAATCAGCCCCAGCATTTT | CSVSIRGPNQPQHF
. | TRBJ1-2 | TRBV19 | . | TGTGCCACCTCAACATCTTCGAACTATGGCTACACCTTC | CATSTSSNYGYTF
. | TRBJ2-4 | TRBV7-8 | . | TGTGCCAGCAGCTTGACTAGGGACGGTAGCCTGGCCAAAAACATTCAGTACTTC | CASSLTRDGSLAKNIQYF
. | TRBJ2-3 | TRBV7-9 | TRBD2 | TGTGCCAGCAGCTTCAGCGGGGCCCGCACAGATACGCAGTATTTT | CASSFSGARTDTQYF
. | TRBJ1-4 | TRBV10-1 | . | TGCGCCAGCAGTGACCCCCCCCTTGGACAGTACTGCGCAACTAATGAAAAACTGTTTTTT | CASSDPPLGQYCATNEKLFF
. | TRBJ2-3 | TRBV5-4 | . | TGTGCCAGCAGCTTACCACTGACAGATACGCAGTATTTT | CASSLPLTDTQYF
many | TRBJ2-5 | TRBV6-1 | . | TGTGCCAGCAGTGAACTTGGGGGGTTCGAGTACTTC | CASSELGGFEYF
. | TRBJ1-1 | TRBV3-1/TRBV3-2 | TRBD1 | TGTGCCAGCAGCCAAGATCGGCGACAGGGGAAGCTCTTT | CASSQDRRQGKLF
. | TRBJ1-2 | TRBV5-1 | TRBD1 | TGCGCCAGCAGTTCCGACAGGGGGCATGGCTACACCTTC | CASSSDRGHGYTF
. | TRBJ1-3 | TRBV21-1 | . | TGTGCCAGCAGCATGACGGACAGGTCGGAGACGCCTGGAAACACCATATATTTT | CASSMTDRSETPGNTIYF
once | TRBJ2-5 | TRBV12-3/TRBV12-4 | . | TGTGCCAGCAGCTCGTACCAAGAGACCCAGTACTTC | CASSSYQETQYF
. | TRBJ2-3 | TRBV20-1 | . | TGCAGTGCTAGCGAGGCGGATACGCAGTATTTT | CSASEADTQYF
. | TRBJ2-1 | TRBV9 | TRBD2 | TGTGCCAGCAGCCACAGACTAGCGTCTGTTGAGCAGTTCTTC | CASSHRLASVEQFF
. | TRBJ2-2 | TRBV7-6 | . | TGTGCCAGCAGCCCCAGGGCCAGGGGAAGGACCGGGGAGCTGTTTTTT | CASSPRARGRTGELFF
. | TRBJ1-3 | TRBV6-5 | TRBD1 | TGTGCCAGCAGTTACTCGAACAGGGGGCAAGGAAACACCATATATTTT | CASSYSNRGQGNTIYF
. | TRBJ1-1 | TRBV5-1 | TRBD1 | TGCGCCAGCAGCTTCACAGGGGGCGGGAACACTGAAGCTTTCTTT | CASSFTGGGNTEAFF
. | TRBJ1-1 | TRBV5-1 | . | TGCGCCAGCAGCTTGACCGACGGGGGTGAAGCTTTCTTT | CASSLTDGGEAFF
. | TRBJ1-3 | TRBV30 | . | TGTGCCTGGACTCTCGGTCGCACCTCCGGAAACACCATATATTTT | CAWTLGRTSGNTIYF
. | TRBJ1-1 | TRBV19 | . | TGTGCCAGTAGTACTCCCGAAAGGGGCTCCTCCGGAGCTTTCTTT | CASSTPERGSSGAFF
. | TRBJ2-3 | TRBV7-2 | TRBD2 | TGTGCCAGCAGCCGGGGGAATAGCGGGGGGACAGATACGCAGTATTTT | CASSRGNSGGTDTQYF
. | TRBJ2-2 | TRBV7-3 | . | TGTGCCAGCAGCTTGGTGGGGGGACCTACTAACACCGGGGAGCTGTTTTTT | CASSLVGGPTNTGELFF
. | TRBJ1-1 | TRBV5-6 | TRBD1 | TGTGCCAGCAGCTTGTCACCTGACAGGGGGCTCACTGAAGCTTTCTTT | CASSLSPDRGLTEAFF
. | TRBJ1-1 | TRBV10-1 | TRBD1 | TGCGCCAGCAGTGAGGGACAGGGGCTTTCTGAAGCTTTCTTT | CASSEGQGLSEAFF
once | TRBJ1-5 | TRBV6-1 | . | TGTGCCAGCAGTGAAAAATCTAGGGGTAATCAGCCCCAGCATTTT | CASSEKSRGNQPQHF
. | TRBJ1-2 | TRBV10-2 | TRBD1 | TGCGCCAGCCGCTGGACAGGCTCACCAAACTATGGCTACACCTTC | CASRWTGSPNYGYTF
. | TRBJ1-2 | TRBV5-4 | . | TGTGCCAGCAGCCCGGAGGGTGTACGGGAAGGTGGCTACACCTTC | CASSPEGVREGGYTF
. | TRBJ2-5 | TRBV3-1/TRBV3-2 | TRBD1 | TGTGCCAGCAGCCAGACCAGGGACAGCTTTGAGACCCAGTACTTC | CASSQTRDSFETQYF
. | TRBJ1-3 | TRBV9 | . | TGTGCCAGCAGCCTTCAGGAGGGGTCTGGAAACACCATATATTTT | CASSLQEGSGNTIYF
. | TRBJ2-1 | TRBV6-5 | TRBD2 | TGTGCCAGCAGCACCGGACTAGCGGTTTACAATGAGCAGTTCTTC | CASSTGLAVYNEQFF
. | TRBJ2-1 | TRBV7-9 | TRBD1 | TGTGCCAGCAGCGGGACAGGGAGCTCCTACAATGAGCAGTTCTTC | CASSGTGSSYNEQFF
. | TRBJ1-1 | TRBV30 | . | TGTGCCTGGAGAACCAGGGGGAACACTGAAGCTTTCTTT | CAWRTRGNTEAFF
. | TRBJ1-1 | TRBV29-1 | . | TGCAGCGTTGTTGGTCATAGCACCACTGAAGCTTTCTTT | CSVVGHSTTEAFF
. | TRBJ1-2 | TRBV2 | TRBD1 | TGTGCCAGCAGGGACAGGGGGTTGAGCTACACCTTC | CASRDRGLSYTF
. | TRBJ2-3 | TRBV11-2 | TRBD1 | TGTGCCAGCAGCTTAGTGGGGACAGGAATCACAGATACGCAGTATTTT | CASSLVGTGITDTQYF
few | TRBJ1-6 | TRBV5-8 | . | TGTGCCAGCAGTACGGGGACAAATAATTCACCCCTCCACTTT | CASSTGTNNSPLHF
. | TRBJ1-1 | TRBV4-1 | . | TGCGCCAGCAGGTCAGGGGATGAAGCTTTCTTT | CASRSGDEAFF
. | TRBJ1-1 | TRBV25-1 | . | TGTGCCAGCAGTGAATATAACGGGGGGACTGCTTTCTTT | CASSEYNGGTAFF
. | TRBJ1-1 | TRBV7-9 | TRBD1 | TGTGCCAGCAGCCTACCCGGGACAGGGGCCACTGAAGCTTTCTTT | CASSLPGTGATEAFF
. | TRBJ2-5 | TRBV6-5 | . | TGTGCCAGCAGTTACGCGGGGCAGGAGACCCAGTACTTC | CASSYAGQETQYF
. | TRBJ1-1 | TRBV11-2 | . | TGTGCCAGCAGCTCGCGAGATGTCACTGAAGCTTTCTTT | CASSSRDVTEAFF
. | TRBJ1-2 | TRBV6-5 | TRBD1 | TGTGCCAGCAGATTGACAGGGGTTGGCTACACCTTC | CASRLTGVGYTF
. | TRBJ2-1 | TRBV11-2 | . | TGTGCCAGCAGCTTAGGTAGACAGCCATACAATGAGCAGTTCTTC | CASSLGRQPYNEQFF
. | TRBJ2-1 | TRBV29-1 | TRBD1 | TGCAGCGTTGAGACAGGGGTCAGGGTCGGTGAGCAGTTCTTC | CSVETGVRVGEQFF
. | TRBJ1-1 | TRBV5-6 | . | TGTGCCAGCAGCCTCCGCGGACACCAAGGTAGCACTGAAGCTTTCTTT | CASSLRGHQGSTEAFF
. | TRBJ2-3 | TRBV7-2 | TRBD2 | TGTGCCAGCAGCTTAATGGGCGGGGGGGTAGATACGCAGTATTTT | CASSLMGGGVDTQYF